This T cell receptor beta chain comes out of a study of cytomegalovirus exposure and HLA in healthy donors. PCR was performed using 60 Vbeta and 13 Jbeta primers. Sequenced by immunoSEQ multiplex PCR; TCRdb stores in-frame clones only, minus some. The sample lists roughly 150,000 clones; around 86% were seen once. Germline CDR1 reads SEHNR; CDR2 reads FQNEAQ (reference sequence). The CDR3 has 13 residues. Trimming took 4 bases from V and 5 from J, leaving 10 bases between them. This TCR derives from a man between 50 and 59 years old in good health and CMV-seropositive. V usage is TRBV7-9 and J usage is TRBJ2-3, with D perhaps TRBD2 (6 bases). The material sequenced was PBMCs. This CDR3 is CASSWSSGDTQYF. As DNA, the CDR3 is TGTGCCAGCAGCTGGAGTAGCGGAGATACGCAGTATTTT.